The TCR beta chain under discussion was sequenced for a study of beta chain features in type 1 diabetes. Study-level points and caveats: For patients, the naive, central memory and Treg TCRB repertoires appeared more alike than for healthy donors. VDJ junctions from patients with type 1 diabetes contained fewer insertions and more deletions.

CDR3 length equals 12 residues. V lost 2 bases and J 8 bases, leaving 10 bases between the germline ends. Germline V gene lookup returns CDR1 SGHNT and CDR2 YYREEE (reference sequence). This clone was counted a few times. Antigen unknown. Sequenced material consisted of expressed TCRB transcripts (all of the isolated RNA was reverse transcribed). The data were produced by immunoSEQ multiplex PCR, yet TCRdb's version contains in-frame clones alone and is incomplete. This sample has about 900,000 clones, with about 17% found just once. Source material: naive CD4+ T cells from blood. The V and J genes are TRBV5-4 and TRBJ2-5; D ambiguous. The sequence was obtained from a woman aged 18-29 years in good health. Written as DNA, the CDR3 is TGTGCCAGCAGCTTCCCCTTAGCAACCCAGTACTTC. Its protein is CASSFPLATQYF.